The 17 T cell receptor beta chains below come from one sample, sequenced in a study of CD8 T cells in Susac syndrome. An input of roughly 0.5 to 1 ug of RNA was subjected to reverse transcription using random hexamers. TCRdb used MiXCR to reprocess the immunoSEQ multiplex PCR reads, holding one entry per CDR3 protein. The sample records approximately 49,000 distinct CDR3 sequences, around 93% being singletons. Sequenced input: CD8+ T cells from PBMCs. These receptors all come from a human donor with Susac syndrome.

The genes are TRBV11-2 and TRBJ2-5; D remains ambiguous. The CDR3 covers 12 residues. Germline CDR1 and CDR2: SGHAT and FQNNGV. Trimming removed 0 bases at V and 7 bases at J, with 6 bases between. For the CDR3, the DNA is TGTGCCAGCAGCTTAGATGGTGTGACCCAGTACTTC. Translation gives CASSLDGVTQYF.

V gene TRBV12-5 combines with J gene TRBJ2-7, with D possibly TRBD1 on 5 matching bases. Germline CDR1 reads LGHNT; CDR2 reads FRNRAP. V lost 5 bases and J 5 bases, leaving 10 bases between the germline ends. This CDR3 comprises 12 residues. The CDR3 DNA follows: TGTGCTAGTGGTGTTGGCAGGGACGAGCAGTACTTC. It specifies CASGVGRDEQYF. The variable domain in full, completed from reference TRBV12-5 and TRBJ2-7, reads DARVTQTPRHKVTEMGQEVTMRCQPILGHNTVFWYRQTMMQGLELLAYFRNRAPLDDSGMPKDRFSAEMPDATLATLKIQPSEPRDSAVYFCASGVGRDEQYFGPGTRLTVT.

The V call is TRBV29-1, the J call TRBJ2-1, with unresolved D. V gave up 0 bases and J gave up 0 bases, with 9 bases separating them. This CDR3 spans 15 amino acids. Per germline, CDR1 SQVTM and CDR2 ANQGSEA. The CDR3 is CSVEDVGDSYNEQFF. Written as DNA, the CDR3 is TGCAGCGTTGAAGATGTCGGAGACTCCTACAATGAGCAGTTCTTC.

The J gene is TRBJ2-3, the V gene TRBV12-3 or TRBV12-4, with D tentatively TRBD1 or TRBD2 (6 bases each). Deletions cut 3 bases from V and 2 bases from J, with 12 bases between. This CDR3 contains 15 residues. CDR3 in DNA: TGTGCCAGCAGTTTGGTGGGGGGCGCCACAGATACGCAGTATTTT. Translated: CASSLVGGATDTQYF.

The J gene is TRBJ1-2, the V gene TRBV7-2; the match to TRBD1 covers 8 bases. Germline lookup yields CDR1 SGHTA and CDR2 FQGNSA. J was trimmed by 6 bases and V by 1 base; bases with no gene match: 7. The length of the CDR3 is 15 residues. CDR3 in DNA: TGTGCCAGCAGCTTAGTCTCAGGGGGCGGTGATGGCTACACCTTC. It translates to CASSLVSGGGDGYTF.

The CDR3 region is CSVSGGSYNEQFF. The CDR3, as DNA: TGCAGCGTTAGCGGGGGGTCCTACAATGAGCAGTTCTTC. The chain joins TRBV29-1 to TRBJ2-1, with TRBD2 identical over 9 bases. With 5 bases clipped from V and 1 base from J, the junction kept 0 bases outside the gene matches. There are 13 residues in the CDR3. Per germline, CDR1 SQVTM and CDR2 ANQGSEA.

V and J are TRBV25-1 and TRBJ1-3; no clear D. The length of the CDR3 is 11 residues. Germline values: CDR1 MGHDK, CDR2 SYGVNS. V gave up 3 bases and J gave up 15 bases, with 12 bases separating them. This chain's CDR3 is CASSDGPGRYF. For the CDR3, the DNA is TGTGCCAGCAGTGACGGCCCAGGCCGATATTTT.

The genes are TRBV15 and TRBJ1-5, with D perhaps TRBD1 (6 bases). V gave up 1 base and J gave up 4 bases, with 11 bases separating them. This CDR3 contains 15 residues. From germline, CDR1 is LNHNV and CDR2 YYDKDF (reference sequence). CDR3 region: CATSRGTDRNQPQHF. The CDR3 nucleotides read TGTGCCACCAGCAGAGGGACTGACAGGAATCAGCCCCAGCATTTT.

The CDR3 DNA follows: TGTGCCAGCAGTAGACCAGGGATCTACAATGAGCAGTTCTTC. Translated: CASSRPGIYNEQFF. The V call is TRBV27, the J call TRBJ2-1; D is possibly TRBD1 (5 bases). The CDR3 loop spans 14 amino acids. V was cut by 5 bases and J by 3 bases, with 11 bases left in between. CDR1 MNHEY and CDR2 SMNVEV come from the germline V gene (reference sequence).

In this sample, this clonotype turned up a few times. This chain links TRBV6-2 or TRBV6-3 with TRBJ2-1; tentative D call: TRBD2 (5 bases). Germline V CDR1 and CDR2: MNHEY, SVGEGT. CDR3 size: 17 residues. Trimming stripped 0 bases from V and 4 bases from J, with 16 bases between. CDR3 coding DNA: TGTGCCAGCAGTTACTCTATTCAGAGGGCCCGGTACAATGAGCAGTTCTTC. This codes for CASSYSIQRARYNEQFF.

The J gene is TRBJ2-5, the V gene TRBV7-6; D ambiguous. The V gene lost 1 base and the J gene lost 2 bases, with 8 bases spanning the gap. CDR1 is SGHVS, CDR2 FNYEAQ, per germline. This CDR3 has 14 residues. This CDR3 reads CASSLEPGQETQYF. The CDR3 DNA reads as TGTGCCAGCAGCTTAGAGCCAGGACAAGAGACCCAGTACTTC.

The V call is TRBV3-1, the J call TRBJ2-5; D is unresolved. The ends were cut back, 5 bases at V and 5 bases at J, with 9 bases in the middle. The CDR3 length is 12 residues. Germline V CDR1 and CDR2: LGHDT, YNNKEL (reference sequence). The CDR3 DNA follows: TGTGCCAGCAGCTTCCGGCACGAGACCCAGTACTTC. Translated, it gives CASSFRHETQYF.

This sequence joins TRBV7-9 and TRBJ1-1; unclear D gene. CDR3 length equals 13 residues. The germline V gene encodes CDR1 SEHNR and CDR2 FQNEAQ (reference sequence). Trimming pared 1 base from V and 6 bases from J, leaving 9 bases between. This chain's CDR3 is CASSLVVGAEAFF. The CDR3 region has the DNA TGTGCCAGCAGCTTAGTTGTGGGAGCTGAAGCTTTCTTT.

V gene TRBV12-3 or TRBV12-4 combines with J gene TRBJ2-7; perhaps TRBD2 as D (6 bases). CDR3 length: 14 amino acids. V was shortened by 6 bases and J by 2 bases, with 14 bases between the two germline ends. CDR3 amino acids: CASRSNGGTYEQYF. The CDR3 DNA reads as TGTGCCAGCAGATCAAACGGAGGGACCTACGAGCAGTACTTC.

V usage is TRBV4-3 and J usage is TRBJ1-1, with a tentative D call TRBD1 (6 bases). CDR1 and CDR2 (germline): LGHNA, YSLEER. The length of the CDR3 is 14 residues. V lost 0 bases and J lost 7, with 12 bases in between. CDR3 loop: CASSQDAGEDEAFF. As DNA, the CDR3 is TGCGCCAGCAGCCAAGATGCAGGGGAGGATGAAGCTTTCTTT.

V usage is TRBV9 and J usage is TRBJ1-6, with 7 nucleotides matching TRBD1. CDR3 size: 14 residues. With V trimmed by 2 bases and J by 9 bases, 5 bases remained unmatched. Germline-derived CDR1 and CDR2 are SGDLS and YYNGEE. Here the CDR3 DNA reads TGTGCCAGCAGCGTTACAGGGGAGAGTTCACCCCTCCACTTT. Protein product: CASSVTGESSPLHF.

This sequence joins TRBV13 and TRBJ2-5; D call uncertain. Trimming shortened V by 0 bases and J by 1 base, and 9 bases separated the two germline ends. This CDR3 contains 15 residues. Germline lookup yields CDR1 PRHDT and CDR2 FYEKMQ (reference sequence). The CDR3 bases are TGTGCCAGCAGCTTAGGTGCTGTCTCCCAAGAGACCCAGTACTTC. Protein product: CASSLGAVSQETQYF.